The 14 T cell receptor beta chains presented below share a single source sample, sequenced in a study of OX40 agonist ivuxolimab in advanced cancers. Assay: immunoSEQ multiplex PCR; the TCRdb copy retains only in-frame clones and omits some. Of more than 50,000 clones detected, roughly 80% appear once; the ten largest clones hold 1% to 1.5%. The sample was CD4+ or CD8+ T cells sorted from blood, taken in a trial of the OX40 agonist ivuxolimab. The receptors shown here come from an adult with an advanced solid tumor such as melanoma, head and neck, liver or kidney cancer.

The CDR3 DNA is TGCGCCAGCACCTATCGGGCGGGCCGGGATGAGCAGTTCTTC. Translating gives CASTYRAGRDEQFF. The chain links TRBV5-1 to TRBJ2-1, with D possibly matching TRBD2 (5 bases). Germline V gene lookup returns CDR1 SGHRS and CDR2 YFSETQ. V was shortened by 6 bases and J by 8 bases, with 18 bases between the two germline ends. The CDR3 totals 14 residues.

This clone showed up just once. The genes are TRBV19 and TRBJ1-2; possibly TRBD1 for D (5 bases). Germline CDR1 LNHDA, CDR2 SQIVND (reference sequence). Deletions cut 5 bases from V and 0 bases from J, with 13 bases between. CDR3 length equals 15 residues. The CDR3 protein is CASSGGRNANYGYTF. The CDR3 DNA reads TGTGCCAGTAGTGGGGGACGTAATGCTAACTATGGCTACACCTTC.

The chain uses TRBV30 and TRBJ1-5; the D is unclear. The CDR3 loop spans 14 amino acids. The V gene lost 5 bases and the J gene lost 4 bases, with 15 bases spanning the gap. The germline gives CDR1 GTSNPN, CDR2 SVGIG (reference sequence). Here the CDR3 DNA reads TGTGCCTGGGGGAGGAGGGATAAAAATCAGCCCCAGCATTTT. It specifies CAWGRRDKNQPQHF.

The V call is TRBV15, the J call TRBJ2-7; TRBD1 agrees at 9 bases. Germline CDR1 and CDR2: LNHNV and YYDKDF (reference sequence). CDR3 length equals 17 residues. The junction had 12 bases not matched to a gene; V was cut back by 0 bases and J by 6 bases. DNA for the CDR3: TGTGCCACCAGCAGAGATCCGGGGGACAGGGTGTCGAGCGAGCAGTACTTC. It translates to CATSRDPGDRVSSEQYF.

J is TRBJ2-7 and V is TRBV11-3, with a tentative D call TRBD1 (5 bases). CDR3 length equals 15 residues. Germline CDR1 and CDR2: SGHNT and YENEEA. With 0 bases removed from V and 6 bases from J, the gap between germline ends came to 15 bases. Here the CDR3 DNA reads TGTGCCAGCAGCTTAGATCAGGCAGGGTGGAGCGAGCAGTACTTC. The encoded protein is CASSLDQAGWSEQYF.

In nucleotides, the CDR3 is TGTGCCAGCAGTCCACGGACAGACTATGGCTACACCTTC. It translates to CASSPRTDYGYTF. V is TRBV27 and J is TRBJ1-2, with D perhaps matching TRBD1 (6 bases). V shed 5 bases and J shed 3 bases, with 10 bases lying between them. The length of the CDR3 is 13 residues. Germline V CDR1 and CDR2: MNHEY, SMNVEV (reference sequence).

The CDR3 sequence is CASSPWDLAENTYEQYF. Written as DNA, the CDR3 is TGTGCCAGCAGCCCTTGGGACCTAGCGGAAAATACCTACGAGCAGTACTTC. The rearrangement links TRBV28 to TRBJ2-7; TRBD2 matches at 7 bases. Germline assignment: CDR1 MDHEN and CDR2 SYDVKM. This CDR3 has 17 amino acids. V was pared by 6 bases and J by 2 bases, with 16 bases of the junction left unmatched.

The chain joins TRBV28 to TRBJ1-5, with TRBD1 matching over 9 bases. V dropped 4 bases and J dropped 3; count of bases not matched to a gene: 4. Germline V lookup: CDR1 MDHEN, CDR2 SYDVKM. CDR3 length: 15 amino acids. The CDR3 nucleotides are TGTGCCAGCAGTTCGGGACAGGGCTTCAATCAGCCCCAGCATTTT. Protein product: CASSSGQGFNQPQHF.

The chain recombines TRBV7-9 with TRBJ1-1; D is ambiguous. Germline V gene sequence: CDR1 SEHNR, CDR2 FQNEAQ (reference sequence). This CDR3 comprises 13 residues. The V gene lost 2 bases and the J gene lost 4 bases, with 8 bases spanning the gap. CDR3 sequence (DNA): TGTGCCAGCAGCTTAATGGTGGGCACTGAAGCTTTCTTT. Amino acids: CASSLMVGTEAFF.

The chain uses TRBV5-7 and TRBJ2-3; 9 positions match TRBD2. TRBV5-7 is marked as an open reading frame, function uncertain. The J segment lost 6 bases and the V segment lost 1 base, leaving 9 bases of the junction unmatched. The CDR3 is 16 residues long. CDR3 amino acids: CASSLSQRGVRDTQYF. The CDR3 region has the DNA TGTGCCAGCAGCTTGTCCCAGCGGGGGGTTCGGGATACGCAGTATTTT.

This chain uses TRBV11-2 with TRBJ2-6, with unresolved D. Germline V gene data show CDR1 as SGHAT and CDR2 as FQNNGV. This CDR3 is built from 16 residues. With 4 bases removed from V and 1 base from J, the gap between germline ends came to 11 bases. The CDR3 DNA reads TGTGCCAGCAGCTCCACACCCCGGTCTGGGGCCAACGTCCTGACTTTC. Its translation is CASSSTPRSGANVLTF.

This sequence joins TRBV6-1 and TRBJ1-5, with D possibly matching TRBD1 (6 bases). The CDR3 covers 17 residues. V gave up 2 bases and J gave up 2 bases, with 16 bases separating them. Germline V CDR1 and CDR2: MNHNS, SASEGT. The chain's CDR3 is CASSEFWGGIGNQPQHF. CDR3 coding DNA: TGTGCCAGCAGTGAATTTTGGGGGGGCATTGGCAATCAGCCCCAGCATTTT.

The V call is TRBV5-6, the J call TRBJ1-1; D call uncertain. The CDR3 consists of 11 residues. Trimming took 2 bases from V and 6 from J, leaving 5 bases between them. In germline, CDR1 is SGHDT, CDR2 YYEEEE. In nucleotides, the CDR3 is TGTGCCAGCAGCTTAGGCCCTGAAGCTTTCTTT. Amino acids: CASSLGPEAFF.

The chain carries TRBV18 and TRBJ2-3; TRBD2 matches 10 bases. This CDR3 has 14 residues. Germline values: CDR1 KGHSH, CDR2 LQKENI. V trimming: 5 bases; J trimming: 5 bases; junction bases outside the gene matches: 4. Here the CDR3 DNA reads TGTGCCAGCTCAGGGACTAGCGTAATAGATACGCAGTATTTT. This gives the protein CASSGTSVIDTQYF.